This TCR beta chain was captured in a study of tumor-infiltrating lymphocytes in primary liver carcinoma. On the study more broadly: Productive TCRbeta read counts per sample ran from roughly 3.7 to 6.8 million and were similar across tissue types. General observations from the study: The 250 largest clones made up significantly more of tumor than blood repertoires (p = 0.039). Paired tumor-adjacent and tumor-blood samples overlapped less than tumor region pairs did.

This clonotype was seen ten or more times. The antigen is not known. Unsorted bulk tissue of about 20-32 mg yielded co-extracted RNA and DNA. Resecting the tumor surgically was how the patients' primary liver carcinoma was treated. The V gene end was trimmed by 5 bases and the J gene end by 2 bases; junction bases not matched to a gene: 2. The CDR3 is made up of 14 amino acids. Germline V lookup: CDR1 SEHNR, CDR2 FQNEAQ (reference sequence). TCR beta cDNA was reverse-transcribed from 500 ng of total RNA. The reaction used a constant-region primer and ProtoScript II reverse transcriptase. Each TCR beta library was derived from three nested multiplex PCR rounds that employed slightly modified ARM-PCR. The first two PCR rounds used TRBV1-TRBV30 forward primers with a C-beta reverse primer, approximately 11 cycles each. One entry per CDR3 protein, called by TCRdb with MiXCR from the multiplex PCR reads. The table includes some 46,000 distinct CDR3 sequences, more than 60% detected once.

The sequencing input was tumor-adjacent normal liver tissue. The TCR was taken from a woman aged 30 to 39 with primary liver carcinoma and hepatitis B virus infection. The rearrangement links TRBV7-9 to TRBJ2-2; TRBD1 agrees at 7 bases. The CDR3 protein is CASSRQGNTGELFF. The CDR3, as DNA: TGTGCCAGCAGCCGACAGGGTAACACCGGGGAGCTGTTTTTT.